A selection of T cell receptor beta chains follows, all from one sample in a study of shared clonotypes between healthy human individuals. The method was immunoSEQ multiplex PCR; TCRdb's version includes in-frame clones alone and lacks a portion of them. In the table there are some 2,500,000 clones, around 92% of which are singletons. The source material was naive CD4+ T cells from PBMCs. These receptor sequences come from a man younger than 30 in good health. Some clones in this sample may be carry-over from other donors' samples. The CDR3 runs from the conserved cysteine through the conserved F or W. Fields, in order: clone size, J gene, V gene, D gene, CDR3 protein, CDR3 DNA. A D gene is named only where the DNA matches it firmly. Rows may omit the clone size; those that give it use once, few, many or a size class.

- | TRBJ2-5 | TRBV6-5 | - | CASSYSWGDETQYF | TGTGCCAGCAGTTACTCCTGGGGTGACGAGACCCAGTACTTC
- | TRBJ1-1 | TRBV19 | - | CAILGAGDTEAFF | TGTGCCATCTTAGGGGCGGGGGACACTGAAGCTTTCTTT
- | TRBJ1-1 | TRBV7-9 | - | CASSLVALPTEAFF | TGTGCCAGCAGTTTAGTGGCACTGCCCACTGAAGCTTTCTTT
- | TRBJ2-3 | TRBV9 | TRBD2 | CASSVSGSGARTQYF | TGTGCCAGCAGCGTAAGCGGGAGCGGCGCGCGTACGCAGTATTTT
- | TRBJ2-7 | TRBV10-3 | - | CAITPSLRALGNEQYF | TGTGCCATCACCCCCTCGCTAAGGGCGTTGGGTAACGAGCAGTACTTC
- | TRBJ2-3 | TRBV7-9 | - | CASSFRGAGTDTQYF | TGTGCCAGCAGCTTCAGGGGGGCCGGCACAGATACGCAGTATTTT
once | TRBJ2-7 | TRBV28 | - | CASSNLGASGGTYEQYF | TGTGCCAGCAGCAACCTGGGGGCTAGCGGAGGGACCTACGAGCAGTACTTC
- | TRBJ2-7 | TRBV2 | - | CASSELGQFYEQYF | TGTGCCAGCAGTGAATTAGGACAGTTTTACGAGCAGTACTTC
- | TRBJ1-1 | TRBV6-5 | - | CASRTGGEREAFF | TGTGCCAGCAGAACGGGCGGGGAACGGGAAGCTTTCTTT
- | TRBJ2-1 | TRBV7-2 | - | CASSRPAGSNEQFF | TGTGCCAGCAGCCGGCCCGCGGGTAGCAATGAGCAGTTCTTC
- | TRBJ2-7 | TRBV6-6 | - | CASSPSDGAYEQYF | TGTGCCAGCAGTCCCTCCGATGGGGCCTACGAGCAGTACTTC
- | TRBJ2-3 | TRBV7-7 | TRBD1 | CASSPQGKNTDTQYF | TGTGCCAGCAGCCCACAGGGGAAGAATACAGATACGCAGTATTTT
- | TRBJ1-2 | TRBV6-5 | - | CASSYSRVNYGYTF | TGTGCCAGCAGTTATTCGAGGGTTAACTATGGCTACACCTTC
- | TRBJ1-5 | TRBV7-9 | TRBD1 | CASSLTGGLGQPQHF | TGTGCCAGCAGCTTAACAGGGGGGTTAGGTCAGCCCCAGCATTTT
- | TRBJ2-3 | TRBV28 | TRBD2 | CASSTPPGLAGVPTDTQYF | TGTGCCAGCAGCACACCCCCGGGACTAGCGGGAGTACCCACAGATACGCAGTATTTT
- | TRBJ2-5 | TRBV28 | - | CASRVRAVETQYF | TGTGCCAGCAGAGTGAGGGCCGTAGAGACCCAGTACTTC
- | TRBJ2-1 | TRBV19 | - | CASSISLVSGRYNEQFF | TGTGCCAGTAGTATATCGTTGGTGTCGGGGAGGTACAATGAGCAGTTCTTC
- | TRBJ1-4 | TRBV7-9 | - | CASSPRTDGANQQLFF | TGTGCCAGCAGCCCTCGGACGGATGGGGCTAATCAACAACTGTTTTTT
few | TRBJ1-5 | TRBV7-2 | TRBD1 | CASSQDGTGYQPQHF | TGTGCCAGCAGCCAAGACGGGACAGGCTATCAGCCCCAGCATTTT
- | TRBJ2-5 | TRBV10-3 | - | CAISGKGGPQETQYF | TGTGCCATCAGTGGGAAGGGGGGGCCTCAAGAGACCCAGTACTTC
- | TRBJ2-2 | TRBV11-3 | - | CASSLSGGNTGELFF | TGTGCCAGCAGCCTCTCTGGGGGAAACACCGGGGAGCTGTTTTTT
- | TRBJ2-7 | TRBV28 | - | CASQGSSLQSYEQYF | TGTGCCAGCCAGGGGAGCTCTCTGCAGTCCTACGAGCAGTACTTC
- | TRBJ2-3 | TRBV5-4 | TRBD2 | CASSLALAGTDTQYF | TGTGCCAGCAGCTTGGCACTAGCGGGCACAGATACGCAGTATTTT
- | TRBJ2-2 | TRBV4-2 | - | CASSPGDANTGELFF | TGTGCCAGCAGCCCGGGGGACGCGAACACCGGGGAGCTGTTTTTT
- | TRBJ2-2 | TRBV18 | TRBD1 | CASSPYLLTGGATGELFF | TGTGCCAGCTCACCTTACCTCTTGACAGGGGGCGCGACCGGGGAGCTGTTTTTT
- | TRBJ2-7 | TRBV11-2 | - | CASALPLDEQYF | TGTGCCAGCGCCTTGCCGTTGGACGAGCAGTACTTC